This T cell receptor (beta chain) was identified during a study of blood T cell repertoires in COVID-19 (TCRdb year 2020). About the study as a whole: Samples from collaborators originated in the United States, Italy and Spain and spanned both the acute and convalescent phases of COVID-19. The material from the prospective study consisted of cDNA or gDNA derived from T cells, B-cell-depleted T cells, or PBMCs. Deeply sampled blood TCRbeta repertoires from subjects exposed to, actively infected with, or recovered from COVID-19 were included in the dataset. The repertoires were made available in a free public database intended to serve as a resource for research on the immune response to SARS-CoV-2. The samples were drawn from the first 160 participants of the ongoing ImmuneRACE study and from 950 to 1,500 subjects provided by 6 global collaborators. Sample metadata almost always included a de-identified subject ID, COVID-19 status, age in years and sex. Where available, HLA class I and class II types were obtained from metadata supplied by the sample provider rather than from assay-based typing. Study-wide findings and limitations: How much clinical and demographic metadata was included differed by source and by participant, and the metadata was provided uncurated.

Spanning cysteine to phenylalanine, the CDR3 consists of 11 amino acids. Of all the DNA, just the CDR3 is kept, 33 bases in frame from base 1. CDR1 and CDR2 are read off the germline V gene as MDHEN and SYDVKM. A distance of 11 bases separates the germline ends of V and J, which lose 7 bases and 8 bases respectively. The collaborating institutions used their own protocols to collect whole blood in K2EDTA tubes. Collaborator samples were shipped for TCRbeta analysis as frozen whole blood, isolated PBMCs, or DNA extracted from either sample type. To note about this clone: Its antigen is not yet known. No much larger clonotype is one base removed from it; base qualities were not supplied.

The immunoSEQ Assay, a bias-controlled multiplex PCR, was used to amplify TCRbeta CDR3 regions from genomic DNA. Concerning the study's data processing: The number of nucleated cells in each sample was estimated from the amplification of reference gene primers within the assay. Sequence reads were collapsed and filtered to measure the absolute abundance of every unique TCRbeta CDR3 rearrangement. For each sample, productive Simpson clonality was calculated as the square root of Simpson's diversity index over productive rearrangements. This is the immuneACCESS table as TCRdb keeps it, with only in-frame sequences that have V and J called. A part of the clones is gone; compared with another copy, unresolved V genes explain less than half, and the rest is unexplained. V and J calls and clone size are copied from that table; D and trimming were computed from the DNA. The sample table lists approximately 150,000 clones, 75% to 90% of them with a count of one. The ten largest clones add up to roughly 6.6% of the sample.

Recombination connected TRBV28 to TRBJ1-2, with the D gene too uncertain to name. The sequence derives from a man older than 75 with acute or convalescent COVID-19. The specimen was peripheral blood. CDR3 loop: CASKAPWGYTF. The DNA reads TGTGCCAGCAAAGCCCCTTGGGGCTACACCTTC.